Shown below are 26 T cell receptor beta chains from a single sample sequenced in a study of T cell responses to AZD1222 COVID-19 vaccine. This table comes from immunoSEQ multiplex PCR, and its TCRdb copy is limited to in-frame clones, with some not included. Found here are 95,000 to 150,000 clones, over 80% of them singletons; the top ten hold more than 13%. The starting material was peripheral blood, obtained on day 0 of AZD1222 vaccination. The receptors originated from an adult in good health.

V gene TRBV6-5 combines with J gene TRBJ1-3; D call uncertain. This CDR3 is built from 14 residues. The germline V gene encodes CDR1 MNHEY and CDR2 SVGAGI. V dropped 2 bases and J dropped 2 bases, with 7 bases sitting between them. CDR3 coding DNA: TGTGCCAGCAGTTACGGCCGGACTGGAAACACCATATATTTT. Protein product: CASSYGRTGNTIYF.

This chain joins TRBV27 and TRBJ1-2, with TRBD1 matching 8 bases. The CDR3 consists of 16 residues. Trimming removed 0 bases from V and 1 base from J; junction bases left unmatched: 4. Germline V gene data show CDR1 as MNHEY and CDR2 as SMNVEV (reference sequence). The CDR3 DNA is TGTGCCAGCAGTTTATCAGGACAGGGAGGTAACTATGGCTACACCTTC. The encoded protein is CASSLSGQGGNYGYTF.

The chain uses TRBV19 and TRBJ2-1, with D maybe TRBD1 (6 bases). The V gene lost 5 bases and the J gene lost 8 bases, with 19 bases spanning the gap. Germline V gives CDR1 LNHDA, CDR2 SQIVND (reference sequence). The CDR3 runs to 15 residues. CDR3 in DNA: TGTGCCAGTAGTTTCGTAAGCAGGGGTCTCGATGAGCAGTTCTTC. This translates into CASSFVSRGLDEQFF.

The rearrangement joins TRBV6-5 to TRBJ2-7; tentative D call: TRBD1 (6 bases). The germline V and J ends were trimmed by 2 bases and 3 bases, with 11 bases remaining between them. The CDR3 is made up of 14 amino acids. Germline V gene sequence: CDR1 MNHEY, CDR2 SVGAGI. The CDR3 region is CASSYTTDSYEQYF. CDR3 sequence (DNA): TGTGCCAGCAGTTACACGACGGACAGCTACGAGCAGTACTTC.

The V gene is TRBV7-2, the J gene TRBJ2-1, with 8 bases fitting TRBD1. CDR3 size: 16 residues. Per the germline V gene, CDR1 is SGHTA and CDR2 is FQGNSA. The ends lost 1 base at V and 1 base at J; junction bases unmatched: 3. The CDR3 bases are TGTGCCAGCAGCTTAGACGGACAGGGATCCTACAATGAGCAGTTCTTC. Its translation is CASSLDGQGSYNEQFF. Using reference TRBV7-2 and TRBJ2-1 for the parts outside the CDR3, the full variable domain is GAGVSQSPSNKVTEKGKDVELRCDPISGHTALYWYRQSLGQGLEFLIYFQGNSAPDKSGLPSDRFSAERTGGSVSTLTIQRTQQEDSAVYLCASSLDGQGSYNEQFFGPGTRLTVL.

The gene calls are TRBV29-1 and TRBJ1-1; D ambiguous. CDR3 length: 11 residues. Trimming took 4 bases from V and 1 from J, leaving 4 bases between them. CDR1 is SQVTM, CDR2 ANQGSEA, per germline. This CDR3 is CSVAENTEAFF. CDR3 bases: TGCAGCGTTGCGGAGAACACTGAAGCTTTCTTT.

CDR3 nucleotide sequence: TGTGCCAGCAGTCTGGACAGGGCGAGTCAGCCCCAGCATTTT. This sequence encodes CASSLDRASQPQHF. The rearrangement links TRBV6-5 to TRBJ1-5; 8 bases are a match to TRBD1. The CDR3 runs 14 residues. Trimming took 5 bases from V and 6 from J; bases not matched to a gene: 6. Germline CDR1 reads MNHEY; CDR2 reads SVGAGI.

The chain links TRBV6-4 to TRBJ2-3; 7 nucleotides agree with TRBD2. This CDR3 is built from 14 residues. CDR1 MRHNA and CDR2 SNTAGT come from the germline V gene. V shed 4 bases and J 2 bases; nucleotides not matched to a gene: 3. As DNA, the CDR3 is TGTGCCAGCAGTGCTAGCGGAAACACAGATACGCAGTATTTT. Translating gives CASSASGNTDTQYF.

The V gene is TRBV2, the J gene TRBJ2-3, with 7 bases that match TRBD1. The junction had 7 bases not matched to a gene; V was cut back by 1 base and J by 3 bases. Germline CDR1 reads SNHLY; CDR2 reads FYNNEI. This CDR3 spans 16 amino acids. The CDR3 region has the DNA TGTGCCAGCAGTGAAGAGGGGGACAGTAGAACAGATACGCAGTATTTT. Its translation is CASSEEGDSRTDTQYF.

The rearrangement uses TRBV6-5 and TRBJ1-3; 7 bases are a match to TRBD1. Germline CDR1 MNHEY, CDR2 SVGAGI. V shed 6 bases and J 0 bases; nucleotides not matched to a gene: 5. CDR3 length: 15 residues. The CDR3 here is CASSETGYSGNTIYF. The DNA of the CDR3 is TGTGCCAGCAGCGAGACAGGGTACTCTGGAAACACCATATATTTT.

This clone was seen once. The rearrangement uses TRBV27 and TRBJ1-1; no clear D. There are 14 residues in the CDR3. V was pared by 8 bases and J by 0 bases, with 13 bases between. Germline CDR1 MNHEY, CDR2 SMNVEV (reference sequence). As DNA, the CDR3 is TGTGCCAGCCGCCCGAACAGCATGAACACTGAAGCTTTCTTT. Translating gives CASRPNSMNTEAFF.

This chain uses TRBV6-2 or TRBV6-3 with TRBJ1-2; D uncertain. The CDR3 length is 12 residues. The V end lost 6 bases, the J end lost 2 bases, and 7 bases lay between the germline ends. Germline values: CDR1 MNHEY, CDR2 SVGEGT. The CDR3 DNA reads as TGTGCCAGCAGCCTCCTAAACTATGGCTACACCTTC. Translating it yields CASSLLNYGYTF.

The chain recombines TRBV28 with TRBJ2-5; D is possibly TRBD2 (6 bases). The CDR3 extends over 15 amino acids. Germline CDR1 is MDHEN and CDR2 is SYDVKM. V dropped 6 bases and J dropped 4 bases, with 18 bases sitting between them. The CDR3 nucleotides are TGTGCCAGCAGCACCGGGGCCCTGGGGGGAGAGACCCAGTACTTC. Its translation is CASSTGALGGETQYF.

This clone was seen once. V is TRBV11-3 and J is TRBJ2-7; 11 bases are a match to TRBD2. Germline assignment: CDR1 SGHNT and CDR2 YENEEA. This CDR3 spans 15 amino acids. With V trimmed by 5 bases and J by 3 bases, 6 bases remained unmatched. CDR3 in amino acids: CASSEGLADFYEQYF. DNA of the CDR3: TGTGCCAGCAGCGAGGGACTAGCGGATTTCTACGAGCAGTACTTC.

The chain is built from TRBV2 and TRBJ1-2; no firm D call. Trimming removed 6 bases from V and 5 bases from J, with 19 bases in between. From germline, CDR1 is SNHLY and CDR2 FYNNEI. The CDR3 consists of 15 residues. The CDR3, as DNA: TGTGCCAGCAGGCATTCCAGGCGGGGAGGTTATGGCTACACCTTC. It is translated as CASRHSRRGGYGYTF. Full variable domain (rest looked up from reference TRBV2 and TRBJ1-2): EPEVTQTPSHQVTQMGQEVILRCVPISNHLYFYWYRQILGQKVEFLVSFYNNEISEKSEIFDDQFSVERPDGSNFTLKIRSTKLEDSAMYFCASRHSRRGGYGYTFGSGTRLTVV.

V usage is TRBV5-1 and J usage is TRBJ2-3, with D perhaps TRBD1 (7 bases). Trimming removed 5 bases from V and 5 bases from J, with 12 bases in between. Germline V CDR1 and CDR2: SGHRS, YFSETQ. This CDR3 contains 13 residues. The chain's CDR3 is CASREQGGDTQYF. Written as DNA, the CDR3 is TGCGCCAGCAGGGAGCAGGGGGGAGATACGCAGTATTTT.

The chain is built from TRBV3-1 (or the pseudogene TRBV3-2) and TRBJ1-2; tentatively, D is TRBD1 (5 bases). Germline assignment: CDR1 LGHDT and CDR2 YNNKEL (reference sequence). V lost 8 bases, J lost 4 bases, and 20 bases lay in between. The CDR3 is 15 amino acids. Written as DNA, the CDR3 is TGTGCCAGCCCCCGAACCGGGGAGGGGCCCTATGGCTACACCTTC. Its translation: CASPRTGEGPYGYTF.

The chain employs TRBV12-3 or TRBV12-4 and TRBJ1-2, with unresolved D. The CDR3 totals 13 residues. Deletions cut 7 bases from V and 2 bases from J, with 11 bases between. CDR3 sequence: CASTSGRNYGYTF. CDR3 nucleotide sequence: TGTGCCAGCACCTCTGGAAGGAACTATGGCTACACCTTC.

This chain uses TRBV6-2 or TRBV6-3 with TRBJ2-1, with 13 bases that match TRBD2. Germline values: CDR1 MNHEY, CDR2 SVGEGT. CDR3 size: 17 residues. Germline trimming cut 2 bases from V and 8 bases from J; bases unmatched to any gene: 9. The CDR3 DNA is TGTGCCAGCAGTTACCAGCCGGGACTAGCGGGGATGGATGAGCAGTTCTTC. It translates to CASSYQPGLAGMDEQFF.

The V and J genes are TRBV19 and TRBJ2-7, with D perhaps TRBD2 (5 bases). Germline V lookup: CDR1 LNHDA, CDR2 SQIVND (reference sequence). The CDR3 contains 11 residues. The germline V and J ends were trimmed by 8 bases and 0 bases, with 5 bases remaining between them. The CDR3 sequence is CASRGSYEQYF. CDR3 sequence (DNA): TGTGCCAGTCGGGGCTCCTACGAGCAGTACTTC.

This chain joins TRBV10-1 and TRBJ1-3; a weak D match, TRBD1 (6 bases). Trimming removed 8 bases at V and 3 bases at J, with 8 bases between. Germline CDR1 WNHNN, CDR2 SYGVQD (reference sequence). This CDR3 contains 12 residues. CDR3 amino acids: CASQDSGNTIYF. The CDR3 region has the DNA TGCGCCAGCCAGGACAGTGGAAACACCATATATTTT.

J is TRBJ1-5 and V is TRBV19; D is ambiguous. V was trimmed by 0 bases and J by 6 bases, leaving 12 bases between them. CDR1 LNHDA and CDR2 SQIVND come from the germline V gene (reference sequence). The CDR3 consists of 15 residues. This chain's CDR3 is CASSIEGSGRQPQHF. The CDR3 coding sequence is TGTGCCAGTAGTATAGAGGGGAGTGGGCGTCAGCCCCAGCATTTT.

V usage is TRBV12-3 or TRBV12-4 and J usage is TRBJ1-2, with D unresolved. The CDR3 spans 12 residues. V was cut by 3 bases and J by 8 bases, with 10 bases left in between. CDR3 DNA: TGTGCCAGCAGTTTTGGCCGGGAGGGCTACACCTTC. This translates into CASSFGREGYTF.

The V and J genes are TRBV14 and TRBJ2-1; TRBD1 matches 12 bases. The trim removed 0 bases at V and 6 bases at J, leaving 15 bases unmatched. Germline V lookup: CDR1 SGHDN, CDR2 FVKESK. The CDR3 spans 20 residues. This CDR3 is CASSQDLRDRGLGECNEQFF. The CDR3 DNA follows: TGTGCCAGCAGCCAAGATCTCCGGGACAGGGGGCTTGGAGAATGCAATGAGCAGTTCTTC.

The rearrangement uses TRBV7-8 and TRBJ2-7, with D possibly TRBD2 on 6 matching bases. Germline loops: CDR1 SGHVS, CDR2 FQNEAQ. The CDR3 covers 15 residues. V shed 2 bases and J shed 2 bases, with 13 bases lying between them. The CDR3 loop is CASSLFGGDPYEQYF. The DNA of the CDR3 is TGTGCCAGCAGCTTATTCGGCGGGGACCCCTACGAGCAGTACTTC.

The V call is TRBV4-1, the J call TRBJ1-5, with D possibly being TRBD1 (6 bases). The CDR3 covers 17 residues. Trimming removed 6 bases at V and 4 bases at J, with 22 bases between. From germline, CDR1 is MGHRA and CDR2 YSYEKL. The CDR3: CASRSIQGKGVNQPQHF. For the CDR3, the DNA is TGCGCCAGCAGAAGCATACAGGGCAAAGGGGTAAATCAGCCCCAGCATTTT.